This T cell receptor beta chain derives from a study of control samples from healthy donors and cancer patients. The table came from immunoSEQ multiplex PCR; TCRdb's copy has only in-frame clones and leaves some out. The table lists some 79,000 clones, more than 85% of them singletons. The CDR3 has 13 amino acids. In germline, CDR1 is LNHDA, CDR2 SQIVND (reference sequence). V dropped 4 bases and J dropped 6 bases, with 12 bases sitting between them. This sequence was found in a woman in her forties with lung cancer. This chain joins TRBV19 and TRBJ1-1; D gene unclear. The sequenced material came from PBMCs. Here the CDR3 reads CASSKILAAEAFF. CDR3 coding DNA: TGTGCCAGTAGTAAAATACTGGCAGCTGAAGCTTTCTTT.